This T cell receptor (beta chain) was captured by sequencing in a study of blood T cell repertoires in COVID-19. Study at large: The samples span acute and convalescent COVID-19 from the United States, Italy and Spain.

This CDR3 has 15 residues. Germline V lookup: CDR1 SGHRS, CDR2 YFSETQ. V lost 4 bases to trimming and J lost 0 bases; unmatched junction nucleotides: 3. In the original workflow: The authors estimated nucleated cell counts from reference gene primer amplification. Profiled with immunoSEQ multiplex PCR; TCRdb holds only in-frame clones, not every one. D and trimming come from the DNA, and the V and J calls and clone size come from that table. Among a few hundred thousand clones listed, roughly nine tenths were seen once. The sample comprised peripheral blood. The chain recombines TRBV5-1 with TRBJ1-4; TRBD1 matches 7 bases. The receptor was derived from a man aged 35-49 years with acute or convalescent COVID-19. The CDR3 loop reads CASSQQGATNEKLFF. The CDR3 DNA reads TGCGCCAGCAGCCAGCAGGGGGCAACTAATGAAAAACTGTTTTTT.